This T cell receptor beta chain was sequenced for a study of blood T cell repertoires in COVID-19. Study-level background: There were acute and convalescent COVID-19 samples, and they came from the United States, Italy and Spain. The analysed material was cDNA or gDNA that came from T cells, B-cell-depleted T cells, or PBMCs.

How the authors handled the data: Nucleated cell number was recorded as an estimate derived from reference gene primer amplification. The data were produced by immunoSEQ multiplex PCR, yet TCRdb's version contains in-frame clones alone and is incomplete. V and J calls and clone size are those listed in that table; D and trimming were worked out from the DNA. The profile shows 200,000 to 250,000 clones, roughly four fifths of them singletons. The ends lost 8 bases at V and 6 bases at J; junction bases unmatched: 5. The length of the CDR3 is 13 residues. Germline V gene sequence: CDR1 MNHEY, CDR2 SVGAGI.

This rearrangement joins TRBV6-5 to TRBJ1-5; TRBD1 matches at 9 bases. The receptor was isolated from a woman aged 70-85 years with acute or convalescent COVID-19. Input material: peripheral blood. The CDR3 DNA reads as TGTGCCAGCCAGGGGACAGGGATTCAGCCCCAGCATTTT. Its translation is CASQGTGIQPQHF.